A selection of T cell receptor beta chains follows, all from one sample in a study of blood T cell repertoires in COVID-19. Data came from immunoSEQ multiplex PCR; TCRdb stores just in-frame clones and leaves some out. The repertoire holds more than 300,000 clones, with roughly nine tenths as singletons. The specimen sequenced was peripheral blood. The receptors shown here come from a man aged 18 to 35 who had recovered from COVID-19. Both conserved end residues are trimmed from each CDR3. D genes are given only for firm matches.

CDR3 protein: AISESVRGGRGADTQY; D gene: -; CDR3 length: 16; J gene: TRBJ2-3; V gene: TRBV10-3
CDR3 protein: ASSPTSGRAGSTGELF; D gene: TRBD2; CDR3 length: 16; J gene: TRBJ2-2; V gene: TRBV6-6
CDR3 protein: ASSPQGDQPQH; D gene: -; CDR3 length: 11; J gene: TRBJ1-5; V gene: TRBV27
CDR3 protein: ASSQDPRQGEKETQY; D gene: TRBD1; CDR3 length: 15; J gene: TRBJ2-5; V gene: TRBV3-1/TRBV3-2
CDR3 protein: ASSKGLAVKETQY; D gene: TRBD2; CDR3 length: 13; J gene: TRBJ2-5; V gene: TRBV11-1
CDR3 protein: ASSLQGAGTEAF; D gene: TRBD1; CDR3 length: 12; J gene: TRBJ1-1; V gene: TRBV6-5
CDR3 protein: ASSGGRTSGSYEQY; D gene: TRBD2; CDR3 length: 14; J gene: TRBJ2-7; V gene: TRBV9
CDR3 protein: ASSALPGQGIPFYGYT; D gene: TRBD1; CDR3 length: 16; J gene: TRBJ1-2; V gene: TRBV25-1
CDR3 protein: ASSQYMGQGNGNTIY; D gene: TRBD1; CDR3 length: 15; J gene: TRBJ1-3; V gene: TRBV7-9
CDR3 protein: ASSSTLLGREQF; D gene: -; CDR3 length: 12; J gene: TRBJ2-1; V gene: TRBV13
CDR3 protein: ASSLNYFQPQH; D gene: -; CDR3 length: 11; J gene: TRBJ1-5; V gene: TRBV11-1
CDR3 protein: ASSPAASYEQY; D gene: -; CDR3 length: 11; J gene: TRBJ2-7; V gene: TRBV18
CDR3 protein: ASYGTGGDIQY; D gene: TRBD1; CDR3 length: 11; J gene: TRBJ2-4; V gene: TRBV6-5
CDR3 protein: ASSPQTGGQGNTIY; D gene: TRBD1; CDR3 length: 14; J gene: TRBJ1-3; V gene: TRBV18
CDR3 protein: ASTPGDQETQY; D gene: -; CDR3 length: 11; J gene: TRBJ2-5; V gene: TRBV27
CDR3 protein: ASSPGGRAHEQY; D gene: TRBD2; CDR3 length: 12; J gene: TRBJ2-7; V gene: TRBV13
CDR3 protein: ASAQGTAGELF; D gene: TRBD1; CDR3 length: 11; J gene: TRBJ2-2; V gene: TRBV7-2
CDR3 protein: ASSVNSGDYHLNYEQY; D gene: TRBD2; CDR3 length: 16; J gene: TRBJ2-7; V gene: TRBV7-2
CDR3 protein: ASSADIMNTEAF; D gene: -; CDR3 length: 12; J gene: TRBJ1-1; V gene: TRBV9
CDR3 protein: AISVDRAGETQY; D gene: TRBD1; CDR3 length: 12; J gene: TRBJ2-5; V gene: TRBV10-3
CDR3 protein: SAQGDRNQPQH; D gene: TRBD1; CDR3 length: 11; J gene: TRBJ1-5; V gene: TRBV29-1
CDR3 protein: ASSLTSGSEGTQY; D gene: TRBD2; CDR3 length: 13; J gene: TRBJ2-3; V gene: TRBV11-2
CDR3 protein: ASSVGTGGWEGEKLF; D gene: TRBD1; CDR3 length: 15; J gene: TRBJ1-4; V gene: TRBV6-1
CDR3 protein: ASSIKQGDNQPQH; D gene: -; CDR3 length: 13; J gene: TRBJ1-5; V gene: TRBV7-2
CDR3 protein: ASTDSTGLANYGYT; D gene: -; CDR3 length: 14; J gene: TRBJ1-2; V gene: TRBV7-9
CDR3 protein: ASSTLGGHLSEQY; D gene: -; CDR3 length: 13; J gene: TRBJ2-7; V gene: TRBV6-5
CDR3 protein: ASSRDSGNSPLH; D gene: TRBD1; CDR3 length: 12; J gene: TRBJ1-6; V gene: TRBV5-1
CDR3 protein: ASTSPLASTDTQY; D gene: -; CDR3 length: 13; J gene: TRBJ2-3; V gene: TRBV11-2
CDR3 protein: ASTGGLQGAYGYT; D gene: -; CDR3 length: 13; J gene: TRBJ1-2; V gene: TRBV6-5
CDR3 protein: ASSVQGVPPYNEQF; D gene: TRBD1; CDR3 length: 14; J gene: TRBJ2-1; V gene: TRBV19
CDR3 protein: ASSQVSAYEQY; D gene: -; CDR3 length: 11; J gene: TRBJ2-7; V gene: TRBV3-1/TRBV3-2
CDR3 protein: ASSTAGTLGTDTQY; D gene: -; CDR3 length: 14; J gene: TRBJ2-3; V gene: TRBV7-2
CDR3 protein: ATGDRFSYEQY; D gene: -; CDR3 length: 11; J gene: TRBJ2-7; V gene: TRBV15
CDR3 protein: ASSPYSTGGKYNEQF; D gene: TRBD1; CDR3 length: 15; J gene: TRBJ2-1; V gene: TRBV18
CDR3 protein: ASTKTGLGEAF; D gene: -; CDR3 length: 11; J gene: TRBJ1-1; V gene: TRBV7-9
CDR3 protein: ASSYREGQPQH; D gene: -; CDR3 length: 11; J gene: TRBJ1-5; V gene: TRBV9
CDR3 protein: ASSISGRTLPVYEQY; D gene: -; CDR3 length: 15; J gene: TRBJ2-7; V gene: TRBV19
CDR3 protein: ASSLSLGEGFEQY; D gene: -; CDR3 length: 13; J gene: TRBJ2-7; V gene: TRBV9
CDR3 protein: ASSSPFQGGRAAQETQY; D gene: TRBD1; CDR3 length: 17; J gene: TRBJ2-5; V gene: TRBV7-9
CDR3 protein: ASSIDGPGTDFNQPQH; D gene: TRBD1; CDR3 length: 16; J gene: TRBJ1-5; V gene: TRBV19
CDR3 protein: ASSYAGVGANTEAF; D gene: -; CDR3 length: 14; J gene: TRBJ1-1; V gene: TRBV6-5
CDR3 protein: ASSPRLAYEQF; D gene: TRBD2; CDR3 length: 11; J gene: TRBJ2-1; V gene: TRBV7-8
CDR3 protein: ASSHLPLGRGHDEQY; D gene: TRBD1; CDR3 length: 15; J gene: TRBJ2-7; V gene: TRBV7-9
CDR3 protein: ASSFQGTGANVLT; D gene: -; CDR3 length: 13; J gene: TRBJ2-6; V gene: TRBV5-1
CDR3 protein: ASSYPDSQILRNTIY; D gene: -; CDR3 length: 15; J gene: TRBJ1-3; V gene: TRBV6-2/TRBV6-3
CDR3 protein: ASRRVAGDNEQF; D gene: TRBD2; CDR3 length: 12; J gene: TRBJ2-1; V gene: TRBV7-9
CDR3 protein: ASSRGQNGEHEQY; D gene: -; CDR3 length: 13; J gene: TRBJ2-7; V gene: TRBV4-1
CDR3 protein: ASSVASGITDTQY; D gene: TRBD2; CDR3 length: 13; J gene: TRBJ2-3; V gene: TRBV9
CDR3 protein: ASSEDGIFLYGYT; D gene: -; CDR3 length: 13; J gene: TRBJ1-2; V gene: TRBV6-1
CDR3 protein: ASRTGGLRGTEAF; D gene: TRBD1; CDR3 length: 13; J gene: TRBJ1-1; V gene: TRBV7-9
CDR3 protein: ASGKLLAGADV; D gene: TRBD2; CDR3 length: 11; J gene: TRBJ2-3; V gene: TRBV6-5
CDR3 protein: ASSPLLLAGGPGGYNEQF; D gene: TRBD2; CDR3 length: 18; J gene: TRBJ2-1; V gene: TRBV16
CDR3 protein: ASSMVGANSYEQY; D gene: -; CDR3 length: 13; J gene: TRBJ2-7; V gene: TRBV19
CDR3 protein: ASSPPLGGEQF; D gene: -; CDR3 length: 11; J gene: TRBJ2-1; V gene: TRBV18
CDR3 protein: ASSSGLAGLSSYNEQF; D gene: TRBD2; CDR3 length: 16; J gene: TRBJ2-1; V gene: TRBV13
CDR3 protein: ASSHNRENTEAF; D gene: -; CDR3 length: 12; J gene: TRBJ1-1; V gene: TRBV6-5
CDR3 protein: ASSLAGGSVYEQY; D gene: TRBD2; CDR3 length: 13; J gene: TRBJ2-7; V gene: TRBV27
CDR3 protein: ASSSLLQGGYT; D gene: -; CDR3 length: 11; J gene: TRBJ1-2; V gene: TRBV7-2
CDR3 protein: ASSPRPAAGQETQY; D gene: -; CDR3 length: 14; J gene: TRBJ2-5; V gene: TRBV21-1
CDR3 protein: ASSLTGQRGYT; D gene: -; CDR3 length: 11; J gene: TRBJ1-2; V gene: TRBV12-3/TRBV12-4